These T cell receptor beta chains were read from a single sample in a study of identical twins. TCRdb ran MiXCR on the 5' RACE reads and lists one entry per CDR3 protein. The table has 200,000 to 250,000 distinct CDR3 sequences, under 8.5% seen once. These data were likewise used in another study, on T cells expressing NK-cell markers.

The sequencing input was CD8+ T cells sorted from blood. The source of these receptors is a woman aged 18 to 35 in good health. CDR3s include the opening cysteine and the closing phenylalanine or tryptophan. A D gene is named only where the DNA matches it firmly. The size entry is marked missing in some rows and otherwise reads once, few, many or a size class.

V gene,clone size,CDR3 length,D gene,J gene,CDR3 protein,CDR3 DNA
TRBV20-1,many,15,TRBD1,TRBJ2-1,CSARPGQSPYNEQFF,TGCAGTGCTCGCCCGGGACAGAGTCCATACAATGAGCAGTTCTTC
TRBV6-5,NA,15,TRBD2,TRBJ2-7,CASSYSGLAEREQYF,TGTGCCAGCAGTTACTCAGGACTAGCGGAGAGGGAGCAGTACTTC
TRBV7-9,few,17,TRBD2,TRBJ2-7,CASSPPPSLAGIYEQYF,TGTGCCAGCAGCCCCCCCCCTAGCCTAGCGGGAATCTACGAGCAGTACTTC
TRBV6-2/TRBV6-3,few,15,NA,TRBJ1-1,CASSFDSPLHTEAFF,TGTGCCAGCAGTTTTGACAGCCCTCTTCACACTGAAGCTTTCTTT
TRBV24-1,many,13,NA,TRBJ2-1,CATSDSVGYEQFF,TGTGCCACCAGTGATTCGGTAGGCTATGAGCAGTTCTTC
TRBV20-1,NA,14,NA,TRBJ2-1,CSARPVPSYNEQFF,TGCAGTGCGCGACCGGTGCCCTCCTACAATGAGCAGTTCTTC
TRBV7-9,many,14,NA,TRBJ2-1,CASSPASVYNEQFF,TGTGCCAGCAGCCCCGCTAGCGTCTACAATGAGCAGTTCTTC
TRBV6-1,many,16,NA,TRBJ2-1,CASSRLTGLTYNEQFF,TGTGCCAGCAGTCGCCTTACAGGGTTGACCTACAATGAGCAGTTCTTC
TRBV20-1,few,13,TRBD2,TRBJ2-7,CSARPAGLYEQYF,TGCAGTGCTAGGCCAGCGGGGCTCTACGAGCAGTACTTC
TRBV14,NA,16,NA,TRBJ1-1,CASSQDWRGGNTEAFF,TGTGCCAGCAGCCAAGATTGGAGAGGAGGGAACACTGAAGCTTTCTTT
TRBV4-1,few,15,TRBD1,TRBJ2-7,CASSQQTGDSYEQYF,TGCGCCAGCAGCCAGCAGACAGGGGACTCCTACGAGCAGTACTTC
TRBV20-1,many,13,NA,TRBJ2-5,CSANPPYQETQYF,TGCAGTGCTAACCCTCCATACCAAGAGACCCAGTACTTC
TRBV12-3/TRBV12-4,NA,13,NA,TRBJ2-4,CASRGDPPDIQYF,TGTGCCAGCAGAGGAGATCCCCCCGACATTCAGTACTTC
TRBV20-1,NA,12,NA,TRBJ2-1,CSAGDCHNEQFF,TGCAGTGCTGGGGACTGCCACAATGAGCAGTTCTTC
TRBV6-4,few,20,TRBD2,TRBJ2-2,CASSDTGTSGPSPNTGELFF,TGTGCCAGCAGTGACACCGGGACTAGCGGTCCATCACCGAACACCGGGGAGCTGTTTTTT
TRBV29-1,NA,13,NA,TRBJ2-2,CSVLQGVTGELFF,TGCAGCGTTTTACAGGGCGTCACCGGGGAGCTGTTTTTT
TRBV4-1,NA,13,NA,TRBJ1-1,CASSQERTAEAFF,TGCGCCAGCAGCCAAGAACGGACAGCTGAAGCTTTCTTT
TRBV7-6,few,15,NA,TRBJ2-3,CASSLTSSSTDTQYF,TGTGCCAGCAGCTTAACGTCAAGCAGCACAGATACGCAGTATTTT
TRBV7-9,few,12,NA,TRBJ1-5,CASSELDQPQHF,TGTGCCAGCAGCGAGCTAGATCAGCCCCAGCATTTT
TRBV13,few,14,NA,TRBJ2-1,CASSFRPKAYEQFF,TGTGCCAGCAGCTTTAGGCCGAAGGCGTATGAGCAGTTCTTC
TRBV13,NA,16,TRBD1,TRBJ1-1,CASSLGARGRGFQAFF,TGTGCCAGCAGCTTAGGGGCCAGGGGGCGCGGGTTCCAAGCTTTCTTT
TRBV6-5,few,15,NA,TRBJ1-1,CASSYFTGARTEAFF,TGTGCCAGCAGTTACTTCACGGGGGCGCGCACTGAAGCTTTCTTT
TRBV27,NA,19,TRBD2,TRBJ2-1,CASSLSGLAGALPYNEQFF,TGTGCCAGCAGTTTATCGGGACTAGCGGGAGCCCTGCCCTACAATGAGCAGTTCTTC
TRBV9,many,13,NA,TRBJ2-3,CASSGGGTDTQYF,TGTGCCAGCAGTGGAGGCGGCACAGATACGCAGTATTTT
TRBV7-9,NA,15,TRBD1,TRBJ2-1,CASSPRGRVLNEQFF,TGTGCCAGCAGCCCGAGGGGGCGGGTACTCAATGAGCAGTTCTTC
TRBV6-2/TRBV6-3,NA,16,TRBD2,TRBJ2-3,CASSYGTSGPTDTQYF,TGTGCCAGCAGTTACGGGACTAGCGGACCTACAGATACGCAGTATTTT